One and the same sample provided the 17 T cell receptor beta chains below, sequenced in a study of post-analysis software for immune sequencing data. No antigen has been identified for these receptors. The study's findings and limits: TRBV5-6, TRBV5-1 and TRBV20-1 belonged to a set of roughly 5 TRBV segments that were more frequent in patients than controls.

Tagging with unique molecular identifiers was a feature of the TCR beta cDNA libraries. TCRdb re-called the PCR reads through MiXCR, storing one row per CDR3 protein. The sample includes over 700,000 distinct CDR3 sequences, 30% of them seen just once. The sample was blood. The origin of the receptors is a girl under 18 with multiple sclerosis.

This chain links TRBV5-6 with TRBJ1-2, with D unresolved. Germline assignment: CDR1 SGHDT and CDR2 YYEEEE. Trimming stripped 0 bases from V and 1 base from J, with 7 bases between. The CDR3 is 14 residues long. The CDR3 coding sequence is TGTGCCAGCAGCTTGGTGGAAATTAACTATGGCTACACCTTC. This gives the protein CASSLVEINYGYTF. Full variable domain (remainder filled in from reference TRBV5-6 and TRBJ1-2): DAGVTQSPTHLIKTRGQQVTLRCSPKSGHDTVSWYQQALGQGPQFIFQYYEEEERQRGNFPDRFSGHQFPNYSSELNVNALLLGDSALYLCASSLVEINYGYTFGSGTRLTVV.

This clonotype was seen many times. This chain connects TRBV20-1 to TRBJ2-5; no clear D gene. The V end was cut by 3 bases, the J end by 5 bases, with 13 bases between. The CDR3 loop spans 13 amino acids. Germline V gene data show CDR1 as DFQATT and CDR2 as SNEGSKA (reference sequence). In DNA, the CDR3 is TGCAGTGCTAGGCTTGGATATAGGGAGACCCAGTACTTC. Translating it yields CSARLGYRETQYF.

The chain recombines TRBV20-1 with TRBJ2-1; a possible D gene is TRBD2 (6 bases). Per germline, CDR1 DFQATT and CDR2 SNEGSKA (reference sequence). Deletions cut 1 base from V and 10 bases from J, with 8 bases between. CDR3 length: 11 residues. CDR3 DNA sequence: TGCAGTGCTAGAGCGGGGGTGGAGCAGTTCTTC. It specifies CSARAGVEQFF.

V and J are TRBV29-1 and TRBJ1-2, with D perhaps matching TRBD1 (5 bases). V was shortened by 7 bases and J by 6 bases, with 18 bases between the two germline ends. The CDR3 loop spans 13 amino acids. The germline gives CDR1 SQVTM, CDR2 ANQGSEA. The CDR3 here is CSAAGQGSHGYTF. Here the CDR3 DNA reads TGCAGCGCGGCGGGGCAGGGCTCGCATGGCTACACCTTC.

This clonotype has just a few counts. V is TRBV6-2 or TRBV6-3 and J is TRBJ2-4; D is uncertain. There are 16 residues in the CDR3. The V end was cut by 2 bases, the J end by 0 bases, with 11 bases between. CDR1 is MNHEY, CDR2 SVGEGT, per germline. As DNA, the CDR3 is TGTGCCAGCAGTTACAAGGGCCCTATAGCCAAAAACATTCAGTACTTC. It specifies CASSYKGPIAKNIQYF.

There are a few counts of this clonotype. The rearrangement uses TRBV29-1 and TRBJ2-7; the match to TRBD2 covers 13 bases. The tail of the sequence fits TRBJ2-5 better, so the J call may be wrong. This CDR3 region has 17 residues. CDR1 SQVTM and CDR2 ANQGSEA come from the germline V gene. The CDR3 region is CSVEDPLGLAGAETQYF. Written as DNA, the CDR3 is TGCAGCGTTGAAGATCCCCTTGGACTAGCGGGAGCAGAGACCCAGTACTTC.

This sequence joins TRBV2 and TRBJ2-1; D not certain. There are 15 residues in the CDR3. Germline V CDR1 and CDR2: SNHLY, FYNNEI. Trimming cost V 7 bases and J 9 bases, with 22 bases left between them. Written as DNA, the CDR3 is TGTGCCAGCAAACCTGGCGGAGTCCTGGGAAGTGAGCAGTTCTTC. Translating gives CASKPGGVLGSEQFF.

CDR3 DNA: TGTGCCAGCAGCGTAGAAGGGGTCTCCTACGAGCAGTACTTC. It specifies CASSVEGVSYEQYF. The V call is TRBV9, the J call TRBJ2-7; tentatively, D is TRBD1 (5 bases). CDR1 is SGDLS and CDR2 is YYNGEE in the germline V gene. This CDR3 comprises 14 residues. V shed 0 bases and J shed 0 bases, with 7 bases lying between them.

This chain uses TRBV25-1 with TRBJ2-3, with unresolved D. Germline CDR1 reads MGHDK; CDR2 reads SYGVNS. V was clipped by 6 bases and J by 2 bases, with 9 bases between them. The CDR3 consists of 13 residues. The CDR3 DNA is TGTGCCAGCAGGGGCCGGGCCACAGATACGCAGTATTTT. Its protein product is CASRGRATDTQYF.

The genes are TRBV5-1 and TRBJ1-2; 8 positions agree with TRBD1. The CDR3 spans 15 residues. V trimming: 4 bases; J trimming: 4 bases; junction bases outside the gene matches: 9. Germline CDR1 reads SGHRS; CDR2 reads YFSETQ. As DNA, the CDR3 is TGCGCCAGCAGCAATGGACAGGGTCGGAGCTATGGCTACACCTTC. Amino acids: CASSNGQGRSYGYTF. The full variable domain, its missing parts supplied by reference TRBV5-1 and TRBJ1-2, is KAGVTQTPRYLIKTRGQQVTLSCSPISGHRSVSWYQQTPGQGLQFLFEYFSETQRNKGNFPGRFSGRQFSNSRSEMNVSTLELGDSALYLCASSNGQGRSYGYTFGSGTRLTVV.

This chain uses TRBV7-9 with TRBJ2-1, with TRBD2 identical over 8 bases. The CDR3 sequence is 19 residues long. J was trimmed by 0 bases and V by 3 bases; bases with no gene match: 13. Germline CDR1 reads SEHNR; CDR2 reads FQNEAQ (reference sequence). The CDR3 spells CASSFGAGGRTRSYNEQFF. The CDR3 DNA reads as TGTGCCAGCAGCTTCGGGGCGGGGGGCCGGACCCGCTCCTACAATGAGCAGTTCTTC. Variable domain in full (rest from reference TRBV7-9 and TRBJ2-1): DTGVSQNPRHKITKRGQNVTFRCDPISEHNRLYWYRQTLGQGPEFLTYFQNEAQLEKSRLLSDRFSAERPKGSFSTLEIQRTEQGDSAMYLCASSFGAGGRTRSYNEQFFGPGTRLTVL.

This clonotype has a handful of counts. This chain uses TRBV9 with TRBJ2-1; D is possibly TRBD1 or TRBD2 (6 bases each). Germline V gene data show CDR1 as SGDLS and CDR2 as YYNGEE. This CDR3 has 14 residues. Trimming removed 2 bases from V and 4 bases from J, with 10 bases in between. This CDR3 reads CASSVGGAYNEQFF. CDR3 DNA sequence: TGTGCCAGCAGCGTGGGGGGCGCGTACAATGAGCAGTTCTTC.

The chain links TRBV20-1 to TRBJ2-1; perhaps TRBD2 as D (5 bases). This CDR3 is built from 14 residues. V lost 5 bases and J 3 bases, leaving 14 bases between the germline ends. CDR1 and CDR2 (germline): DFQATT, SNEGSKA (reference sequence). The CDR3 DNA is TGCAGTGCTGGGCCGGTTCGGGACTACAATGAGCAGTTCTTC. This codes for CSAGPVRDYNEQFF.

In this sample, this clonotype turned up a few times. The gene calls are TRBV6-5 and TRBJ2-2; the match to TRBD1 covers 7 bases. This CDR3 has 15 residues. Germline CDR1 reads MNHEY; CDR2 reads SVGAGI. Trimming at V came to 6 bases and at J to 0 bases, leaving 4 bases not matched to a gene. The CDR3 DNA is TGTGCCAGCAGCCCCGGGACAGCGAACACCGGGGAGCTGTTTTTT. Translating gives CASSPGTANTGELFF.

Only a few counts were recorded for this clonotype. The chain employs TRBV10-3 and TRBJ2-7; D possibly matches TRBD1 or TRBD2 (5 bases each). In germline, CDR1 is ENHRY, CDR2 SYGVKD. There are 15 residues in the CDR3. V shed 0 bases and J shed 4 bases, with 13 bases lying between them. The CDR3 DNA follows: TGTGCCATCAGTGAGTCCGGGACCACGCGGTACGAGCAGTACTTC. Translated, it gives CAISESGTTRYEQYF.

V is TRBV24-1 and J is TRBJ2-5; 7 bases agree with TRBD1. Germline trimming cut 3 bases from V and 4 bases from J; bases unmatched to any gene: 1. Germline lookup yields CDR1 KGHDR and CDR2 SFDVKD. The CDR3 runs 13 residues. Written as DNA, the CDR3 is TGTGCCACCAGTGATCCAGGGGGAGAGACCCAGTACTTC. Residues: CATSDPGGETQYF.

V is TRBV5-1 and J is TRBJ2-5, with D maybe TRBD1 (5 bases). The CDR3 runs to 14 residues. V lost 2 bases, J lost 11 bases, and 19 bases lay in between. The germline CDR1 and CDR2 sequences are SGHRS and YFSETQ. The CDR3: CASSLTGPYNEQYF. The CDR3 coding sequence is TGCGCCAGCAGCTTAACAGGCCCATACAATGAGCAGTACTTC.